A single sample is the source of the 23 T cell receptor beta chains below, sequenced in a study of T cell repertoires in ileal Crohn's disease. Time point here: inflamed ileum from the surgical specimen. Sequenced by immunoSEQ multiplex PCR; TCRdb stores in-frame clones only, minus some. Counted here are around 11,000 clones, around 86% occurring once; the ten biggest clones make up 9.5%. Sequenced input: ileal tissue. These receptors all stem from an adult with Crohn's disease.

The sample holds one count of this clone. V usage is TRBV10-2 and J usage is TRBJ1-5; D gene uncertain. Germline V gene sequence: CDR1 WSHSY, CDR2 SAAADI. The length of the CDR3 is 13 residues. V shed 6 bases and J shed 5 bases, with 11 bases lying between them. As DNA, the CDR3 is TGCGCCAGCAGCCCGACCTTCCATCAGCCCCAGCATTTT. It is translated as CASSPTFHQPQHF.

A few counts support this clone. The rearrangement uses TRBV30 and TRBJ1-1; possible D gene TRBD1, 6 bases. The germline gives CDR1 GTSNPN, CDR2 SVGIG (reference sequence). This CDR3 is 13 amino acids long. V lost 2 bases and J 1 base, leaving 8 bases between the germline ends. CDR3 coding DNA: TGTGCCTGGAGTTTACAGGGGAACACTGAAGCTTTCTTT. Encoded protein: CAWSLQGNTEAFF.

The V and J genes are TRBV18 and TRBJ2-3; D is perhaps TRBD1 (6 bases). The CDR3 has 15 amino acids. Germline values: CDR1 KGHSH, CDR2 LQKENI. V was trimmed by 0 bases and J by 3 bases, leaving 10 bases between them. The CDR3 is CASSPPRGKTDTQYF. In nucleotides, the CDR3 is TGTGCCAGCTCACCACCCAGGGGAAAAACAGATACGCAGTATTTT.

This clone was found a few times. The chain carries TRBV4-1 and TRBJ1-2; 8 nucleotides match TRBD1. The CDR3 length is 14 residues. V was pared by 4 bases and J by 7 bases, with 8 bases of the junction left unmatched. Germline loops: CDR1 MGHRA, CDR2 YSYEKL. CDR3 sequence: CASSRVQGASGYTF. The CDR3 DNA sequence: TGCGCCAGCAGCCGAGTCCAGGGGGCTAGTGGCTACACCTTC.

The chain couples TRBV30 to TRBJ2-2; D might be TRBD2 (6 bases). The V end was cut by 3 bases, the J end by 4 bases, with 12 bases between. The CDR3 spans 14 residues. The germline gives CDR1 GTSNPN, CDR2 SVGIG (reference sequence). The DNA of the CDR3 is TGTGCCTGGAGGGTTCGACTAGTCACCGGGGAGCTGTTTTTT. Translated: CAWRVRLVTGELFF.

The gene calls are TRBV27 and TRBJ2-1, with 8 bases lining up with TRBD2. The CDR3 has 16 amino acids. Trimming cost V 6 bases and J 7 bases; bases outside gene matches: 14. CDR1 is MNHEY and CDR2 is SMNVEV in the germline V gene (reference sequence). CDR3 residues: CASSWSGRFRLNEQFF. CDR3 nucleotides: TGTGCCAGCAGCTGGAGCGGGAGATTTAGGCTGAATGAGCAGTTCTTC.

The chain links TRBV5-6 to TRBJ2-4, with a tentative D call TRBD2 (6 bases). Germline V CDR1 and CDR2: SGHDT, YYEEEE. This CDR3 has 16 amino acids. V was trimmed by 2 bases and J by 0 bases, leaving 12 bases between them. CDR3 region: CASSFPGLIAKNIQYF. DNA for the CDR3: TGTGCCAGCAGCTTTCCGGGACTTATAGCCAAAAACATTCAGTACTTC.

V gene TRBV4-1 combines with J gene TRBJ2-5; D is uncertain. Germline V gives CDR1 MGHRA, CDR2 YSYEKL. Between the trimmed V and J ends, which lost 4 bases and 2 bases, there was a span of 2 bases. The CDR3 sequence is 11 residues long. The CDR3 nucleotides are TGCGCCAGCAGCCGTCAAGAGACCCAGTACTTC. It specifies CASSRQETQYF.

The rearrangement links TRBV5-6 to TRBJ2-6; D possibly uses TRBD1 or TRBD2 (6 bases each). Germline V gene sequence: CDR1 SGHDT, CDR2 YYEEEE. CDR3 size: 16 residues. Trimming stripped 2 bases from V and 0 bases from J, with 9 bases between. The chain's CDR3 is CASSFRGLSGANVLTF. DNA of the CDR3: TGTGCCAGCAGCTTCCGGGGGCTCTCTGGGGCCAACGTCCTGACTTTC.

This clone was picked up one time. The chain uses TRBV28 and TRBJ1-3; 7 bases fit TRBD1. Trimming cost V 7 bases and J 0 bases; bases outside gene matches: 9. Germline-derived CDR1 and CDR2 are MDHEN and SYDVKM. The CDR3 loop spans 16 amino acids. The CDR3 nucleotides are TGTGCCAGCACCAGGGACAGCTACAGCTCTGGAAACACCATATATTTT. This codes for CASTRDSYSSGNTIYF.

The CDR3 DNA reads TGTGCCAGCAGTTACCATCAGGACAATCGGTATGGCTACACCTTC. As protein: CASSYHQDNRYGYTF. The chain employs TRBV6-5 and TRBJ1-2; D is possibly TRBD1 (5 bases). The CDR3 length is 15 residues. V was pared by 2 bases and J by 5 bases, with 15 bases between. Germline V gives CDR1 MNHEY, CDR2 SVGAGI.

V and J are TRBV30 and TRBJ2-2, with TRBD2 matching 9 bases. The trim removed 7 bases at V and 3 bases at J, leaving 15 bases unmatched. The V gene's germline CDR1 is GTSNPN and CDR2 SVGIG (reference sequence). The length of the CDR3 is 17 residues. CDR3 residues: CALTLWGLALDTGELFF. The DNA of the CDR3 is TGTGCCTTAACCCTCTGGGGACTAGCCCTGGACACCGGGGAGCTGTTTTTT.

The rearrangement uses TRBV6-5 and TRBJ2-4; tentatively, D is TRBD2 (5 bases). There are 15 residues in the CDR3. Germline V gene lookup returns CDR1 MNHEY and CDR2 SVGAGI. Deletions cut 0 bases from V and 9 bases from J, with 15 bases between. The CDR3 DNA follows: TGTGCCAGCAGTTACTCTCTGGCTAGCTCGGCCATTCAGTACTTC. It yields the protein CASSYSLASSAIQYF.

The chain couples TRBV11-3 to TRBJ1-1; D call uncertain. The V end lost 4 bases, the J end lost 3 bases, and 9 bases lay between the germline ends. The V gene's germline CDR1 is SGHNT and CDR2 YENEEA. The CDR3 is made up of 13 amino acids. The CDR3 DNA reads TGTGCCAGCAGCTCCCTCATCCACACTGAAGCTTTCTTT. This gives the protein CASSSLIHTEAFF.

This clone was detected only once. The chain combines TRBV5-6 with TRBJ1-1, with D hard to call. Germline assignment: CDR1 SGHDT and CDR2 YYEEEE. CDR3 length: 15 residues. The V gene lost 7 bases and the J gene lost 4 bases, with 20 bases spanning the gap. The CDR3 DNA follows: TGTGCCAGCGCCCCCCGAACTCGGAAGTCCACTGAAGCTTTCTTT. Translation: CASAPRTRKSTEAFF.

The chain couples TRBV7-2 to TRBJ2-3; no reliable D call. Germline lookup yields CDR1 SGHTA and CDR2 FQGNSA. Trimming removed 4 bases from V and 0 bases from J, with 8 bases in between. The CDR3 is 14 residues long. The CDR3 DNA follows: TGTGCCAGCAGCTCCTTGACTAGCACAGATACGCAGTATTTT. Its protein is CASSSLTSTDTQYF. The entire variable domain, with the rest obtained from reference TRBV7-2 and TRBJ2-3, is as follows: GAGVSQSPSNKVTEKGKDVELRCDPISGHTALYWYRQSLGQGLEFLIYFQGNSAPDKSGLPSDRFSAERTGGSVSTLTIQRTQQEDSAVYLCASSSLTSTDTQYFGPGTRLTVL.

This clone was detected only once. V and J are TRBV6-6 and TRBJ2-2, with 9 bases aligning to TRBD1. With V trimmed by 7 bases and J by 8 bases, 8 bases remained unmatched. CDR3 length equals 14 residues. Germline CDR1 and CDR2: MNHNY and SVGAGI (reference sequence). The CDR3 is CASTRGQGGGELFF. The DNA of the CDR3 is TGTGCCAGCACTAGGGGACAGGGCGGAGGGGAGCTGTTTTTT.

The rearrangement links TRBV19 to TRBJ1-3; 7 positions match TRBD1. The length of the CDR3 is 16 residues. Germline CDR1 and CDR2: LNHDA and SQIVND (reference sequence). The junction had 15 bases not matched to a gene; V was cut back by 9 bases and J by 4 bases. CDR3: CASLPEAGGTGNTIYF. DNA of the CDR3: TGTGCCAGCCTCCCCGAGGCAGGGGGTACCGGAAACACCATATATTTT. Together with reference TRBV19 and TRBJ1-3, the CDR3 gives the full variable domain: DGGITQSPKYLFRKEGQNVTLSCEQNLNHDAMYWYRQDPGQGLRLIYYSQIVNDFQKGDIAEGYSVSREKKESFPLTVTSAQKNPTAFYLCASLPEAGGTGNTIYFGEGSWLTVV.

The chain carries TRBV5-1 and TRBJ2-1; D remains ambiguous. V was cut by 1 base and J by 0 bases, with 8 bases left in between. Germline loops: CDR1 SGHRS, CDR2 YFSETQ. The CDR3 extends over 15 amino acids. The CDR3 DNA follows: TGCGCCAGCAGCTTGTGGGCAAACTCCTACAATGAGCAGTTCTTC. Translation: CASSLWANSYNEQFF.

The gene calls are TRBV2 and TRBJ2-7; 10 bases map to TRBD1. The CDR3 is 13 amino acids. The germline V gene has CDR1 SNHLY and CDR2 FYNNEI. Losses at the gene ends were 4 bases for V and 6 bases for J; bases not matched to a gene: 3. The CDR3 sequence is CASSARTGGEQYF. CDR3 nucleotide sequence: TGTGCCAGCAGTGCGAGGACAGGGGGCGAGCAGTACTTC. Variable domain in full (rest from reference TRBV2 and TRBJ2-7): EPEVTQTPSHQVTQMGQEVILRCVPISNHLYFYWYRQILGQKVEFLVSFYNNEISEKSEIFDDQFSVERPDGSNFTLKIRSTKLEDSAMYFCASSARTGGEQYFGPGTRLTVT.

This CDR3 reads CAWSAEGESNTEAFF. In DNA, the CDR3 is TGTGCCTGGAGTGCTGAAGGGGAGTCCAACACTGAAGCTTTCTTT. The genes are TRBV30 and TRBJ1-1; D perhaps matches TRBD1 (5 bases). Trimming removed 1 base from V and 2 bases from J, with 14 bases in between. The germline gives CDR1 GTSNPN, CDR2 SVGIG (reference sequence). The CDR3 is made up of 15 amino acids.

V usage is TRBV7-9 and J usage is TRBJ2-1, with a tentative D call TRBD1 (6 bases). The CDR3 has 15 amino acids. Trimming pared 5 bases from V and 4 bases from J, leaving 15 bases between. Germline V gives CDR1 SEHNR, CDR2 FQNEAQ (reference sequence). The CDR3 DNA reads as TGTGCCAGCAGCCAGACAGGTACGATTTACAATGAGCAGTTCTTC. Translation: CASSQTGTIYNEQFF.

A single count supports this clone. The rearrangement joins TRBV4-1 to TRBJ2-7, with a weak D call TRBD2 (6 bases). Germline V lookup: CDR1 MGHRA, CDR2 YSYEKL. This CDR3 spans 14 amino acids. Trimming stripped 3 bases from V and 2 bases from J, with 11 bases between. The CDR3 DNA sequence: TGCGCCAGCAGCCACACTAGCCCTCCCTACGAGCAGTACGTC. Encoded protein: CASSHTSPPYEQYV.